Listed here are 17 T cell receptor beta chains from one sample, sequenced in a study of cytomegalovirus exposure and HLA in healthy donors. Repertoires were generated with immunoSEQ multiplex PCR, while TCRdb's copy carries only in-frame clones and drops some. Among roughly 80,000 clones listed, 94% were seen once. Input material: PBMCs. The source is a woman aged 18-30 years in good health and CMV-seronegative.

The chain employs TRBV4-2 and TRBJ2-5; 7 bases agree with TRBD1. The germline CDR1 and CDR2 sequences are LGHNA and YNFKEQ. CDR3 size: 14 residues. Unmatched junction bases numbered 6, after V lost 4 bases and J lost 4 bases. The CDR3 sequence: CASSRYRGGETQYF. The CDR3, as DNA: TGTGCCAGCAGCCGATACAGGGGTGGAGAGACCCAGTACTTC.

The chain carries TRBV13 and TRBJ2-2; 7 positions match TRBD1. J gave up 4 bases and V 5 bases, and 7 bases lay outside the gene matches. CDR1 and CDR2 from the germline V gene are PRHDT and FYEKMQ (reference sequence). This CDR3 spans 15 amino acids. The CDR3 bases are TGTGCCAGCAGCGGACAGGCCGGAGCCACCGGGGAGCTGTTTTTT. Its protein is CASSGQAGATGELFF.

The V gene is TRBV30, the J gene TRBJ2-3; TRBD2 matches 9 bases. CDR3 length: 17 residues. The germline V gene encodes CDR1 GTSNPN and CDR2 SVGIG (reference sequence). Trimming removed 0 bases from V and 6 bases from J; junction bases left unmatched: 13. CDR3 in amino acids: CAWSVGSHSGRSDTQYF. As DNA, the CDR3 is TGTGCCTGGAGTGTAGGGTCACATAGCGGGAGAAGTGATACGCAGTATTTT.

The V gene is TRBV4-1, the J gene TRBJ1-5, with 8 bases matching TRBD1. Germline V gives CDR1 MGHRA, CDR2 YSYEKL. The CDR3 is 17 residues long. The junction had 10 bases not matched to a gene; V was cut back by 2 bases and J by 4 bases. CDR3: CASSQTFRDRRNQPQHF. Here the CDR3 DNA reads TGCGCCAGCAGCCAAACGTTCAGGGACAGGAGAAATCAGCCCCAGCATTTT.

This clone was observed a few times. V and J are TRBV11-2 and TRBJ2-2, with D possibly TRBD2 on 6 matching bases. Trimming took off 5 bases at V and 4 bases at J, with 14 bases between the two ends. This CDR3 is 15 amino acids long. Germline V CDR1 and CDR2: SGHAT, FQNNGV. CDR3 sequence (DNA): TGTGCCAGCAGCCTGGGACTCTTCTTCACCGGGGAGCTGTTTTTT. Protein sequence: CASSLGLFFTGELFF.

The V call is TRBV5-4, the J call TRBJ1-4; 9 bases are a match to TRBD1. The CDR3 length is 17 residues. The V segment lost 4 bases and the J segment 1 base; nucleotides outside the gene matches: 8. The V gene's germline CDR1 is SGHNT and CDR2 YYREEE (reference sequence). The CDR3 here is CASSTTHRGRTNEKLFF. As DNA, the CDR3 is TGTGCCAGCAGCACCACCCACAGGGGGCGAACTAATGAAAAACTGTTTTTT.

The V and J genes are TRBV7-3 and TRBJ1-5; D gene unclear. Germline-derived CDR1 and CDR2 are SGHTA and FQGTGA. V was shortened by 1 base and J by 6 bases, with 4 bases between the two germline ends. CDR3 size: 12 residues. CDR3 sequence (DNA): TGTGCCAGCAGCTTAAAGAGTCAGCCCCAGCATTTT. It yields the protein CASSLKSQPQHF. The variable domain in full, with the rest retrieved from reference TRBV7-3 and TRBJ1-5, is GAGVSQTPSNKVTEKGKYVELRCDPISGHTALYWYRQSLGQGPEFLIYFQGTGAADDSGLPNDRFFAVRPEGSVSTLKIQRTERGDSAVYLCASSLKSQPQHFGDGTRLSIL.

The rearrangement links TRBV5-4 to TRBJ2-7; weak D call: TRBD2 (5 bases). Germline V lookup: CDR1 SGHNT, CDR2 YYREEE (reference sequence). Trimming pared 3 bases from V and 4 bases from J, leaving 8 bases between. The CDR3 spans 12 residues. In nucleotides, the CDR3 is TGTGCCAGCAGCTCACTAGGGTACGAGCAGTACTTC. Amino acid sequence: CASSSLGYEQYF.

CDR3 region: CASRQTGANSPLHF. Written as DNA, the CDR3 is TGTGCCAGCAGACAGACAGGGGCTAATTCACCCCTCCACTTT. V and J are TRBV9 and TRBJ1-6, with TRBD1 matching over 8 bases. The V and J ends lost 5 bases and 6 bases, in that order; junction bases with no gene match: 4. The CDR3 is 14 amino acids. CDR1 is SGDLS and CDR2 is YYNGEE in the germline V gene.

The chain carries TRBV19 and TRBJ2-1; 12 bases fit TRBD1. V lost 5 bases and J lost 8; bases outside the gene matches: 7. The CDR3 is made up of 15 amino acids. The germline V gene encodes CDR1 LNHDA and CDR2 SQIVND (reference sequence). In nucleotides, the CDR3 is TGTGCCAGTAGTTTCTCCGGGACAGGGGGCGATGAGCAGTTCTTC. Protein sequence: CASSFSGTGGDEQFF. The full variable domain, in which reference TRBV19 and TRBJ2-1 provide the parts outside the CDR3, is DGGITQSPKYLFRKEGQNVTLSCEQNLNHDAMYWYRQDPGQGLRLIYYSQIVNDFQKGDIAEGYSVSREKKESFPLTVTSAQKNPTAFYLCASSFSGTGGDEQFFGPGTRLTVL.

The chain carries TRBV14 and TRBJ1-2, with 11 nucleotides matching TRBD1. Germline V gives CDR1 SGHDN, CDR2 FVKESK. This CDR3 contains 16 residues. V shed 1 base, J shed 3 bases, and the junction held 4 bases outside the gene matches. CDR3 region: CASSQVGTGGDYGYTF. DNA of the CDR3: TGTGCCAGCAGCCAAGTGGGGACAGGGGGAGACTATGGCTACACCTTC.

The V and J genes are TRBV30 and TRBJ1-5; D is unclear. The CDR3 contains 14 residues. Trimming stripped 3 bases from V and 4 bases from J, with 13 bases between. CDR1 is GTSNPN, CDR2 SVGIG, per germline (reference sequence). In DNA form, the CDR3 reads TGTGCCTGGAGCGCCGGACTGAGGAATCAGCCCCAGCATTTT. Protein product: CAWSAGLRNQPQHF.

The CDR3 loop reads CASSHTSGRAHEQYF. CDR3 nucleotides: TGTGCCAGCAGTCATACTAGCGGGAGGGCCCACGAGCAGTACTTC. The chain is built from TRBV11-2 and TRBJ2-7, with TRBD2 matching 13 bases. Germline assignment: CDR1 SGHAT and CDR2 FQNNGV. V was clipped by 6 bases and J by 5 bases; unmatched bases: 7. The CDR3 has 15 residues.

The chain recombines TRBV5-1 with TRBJ2-2; TRBD1 agrees at 8 bases. The germline V gene encodes CDR1 SGHRS and CDR2 YFSETQ. The length of the CDR3 is 15 residues. V lost 8 bases and J lost 6; bases outside the gene matches: 12. Written as DNA, the CDR3 is TGCGCCAGTGAACAGGGGGACAAGACCGCCGGGGAGCTGTTTTTT. Its translation is CASEQGDKTAGELFF.

This chain joins TRBV7-2 and TRBJ1-5; 7 nucleotides line up with TRBD1. Germline V lookup: CDR1 SGHTA, CDR2 FQGNSA. V lost 3 bases and J lost 1; bases outside the gene matches: 0. This CDR3 is built from 14 residues. The CDR3, as DNA: TGTGCCAGCAGCTTGACAGGGAGCAATCAGCCCCAGCATTTT. This gives the protein CASSLTGSNQPQHF.

This chain links TRBV16 with TRBJ2-1, with D tentatively TRBD2 (6 bases). V was pared by 0 bases and J by 4 bases, with 10 bases between. Germline V CDR1 and CDR2: KGHSY, FQNENV. This CDR3 is built from 15 residues. The CDR3 sequence is CASSQSTSSYNEQFF. The CDR3 DNA reads as TGTGCCAGCAGCCAATCAACTAGCAGTTACAATGAGCAGTTCTTC.

The V gene is TRBV2, the J gene TRBJ2-7, with D uncertain. Trimming took 7 bases from V and 3 from J, leaving 10 bases between them. The CDR3 extends over 12 amino acids. Per germline, CDR1 SNHLY and CDR2 FYNNEI. Here the CDR3 DNA reads TGTGCCAGCAAGCCCCCCTACTACGAGCAGTACTTC. This gives the protein CASKPPYYEQYF.